This TCR beta chain is from a study of OX40 agonist ivuxolimab in advanced cancers. Sequenced by immunoSEQ multiplex PCR; TCRdb stores in-frame clones only, minus some. Altogether tens of thousands of clones are present, roughly 90% being singletons, with the ten largest covering roughly 9.7%. Blood samples were obtained at baseline, cycle 4 day 1, and cycle 7 day 1. The germline CDR1 and CDR2 sequences are SGDLS and YYNGEE. V was pared by 3 bases and J by 7 bases, with 10 bases between. The CDR3 contains 12 residues. The receptor was isolated from an adult with an advanced solid tumor such as melanoma, head and neck, liver or kidney cancer. The material sequenced was CD4+ or CD8+ T cells sorted from blood, taken in a trial of the OX40 agonist ivuxolimab. The chain is built from TRBV9 and TRBJ1-1; D is unresolved. CDR3 sequence reads: CASSGGSNEAFF. The CDR3 region has the DNA TGTGCCAGCAGCGGCGGGTCAAATGAAGCTTTCTTT. The whole variable domain, filled in from reference TRBV9 and TRBJ1-1, reads DSGVTQTPKHLITATGQRVTLRCSPRSGDLSVYWYQQSLDQGLQFLIQYYNGEERAKGNILERFSAQQFPDLHSELNLSSLELGDSALYFCASSGGSNEAFFGQGTRLTVV.